This T cell receptor beta chain was profiled in a study of blood T cells in healthy people across ages. In regard to this clonotype: Its antigen remains unidentified.

Alongside a J-beta primer mix, a sample-barcoded 5' primer served in a second PCR lasting 7 to 11 cycles. From the 5' RACE reads, TCRdb called clonotypes with MiXCR, one entry per CDR3 protein. The sample holds 1.5 million to 2 million distinct CDR3 sequences, just under 50% seen once. CDR3 size: 13 residues. Germline V gene lookup returns CDR1 SGHRS and CDR2 YFSETQ. Trimming removed 7 bases from V and 3 bases from J, with 14 bases in between. Study findings and constraints: When set beside aged donors, long-lived donors presented more naive CD4+ cells and higher diversity. A roughly linear fall in TCR beta diversity per million T cells was seen with increasing age. The lack of PBMC sorting stopped any conclusive naive versus antigen-experienced comparison.

Each donor had approximately 10 milliliters of peripheral blood drawn. Sequencing was done on a sample of blood. This receptor was identified in a middle-aged woman in good health. This chain links TRBV5-1 with TRBJ2-7; the D call may be TRBD1 or TRBD2 (5 bases each). CDR3 loop: CASGTGQGYEQYF. CDR3 nucleotide sequence: TGCGCCAGCGGAACGGGGCAGGGCTACGAGCAGTACTTC.